Presented here are 10 T cell receptor beta chains from one specimen sequenced in a study of blood T cell repertoires in COVID-19. Clones were read by immunoSEQ multiplex PCR, and TCRdb kept only the in-frame ones, dropping some. Found here are about 310,000 clones, 80% to 90% of them singletons; the top ten hold about 8.9%. The specimen sequenced was PBMCs or T cells enriched from blood (not recorded which). The origin of the receptors is a young woman who had recovered from COVID-19.

This clone was detected only once. The chain recombines TRBV5-6 with TRBJ1-2; 7 bases line up with TRBD1. The CDR3 spans 14 residues. With V trimmed by 2 bases and J by 8 bases, 9 bases remained unmatched. The germline V gene has CDR1 SGHDT and CDR2 YYEEEE. The CDR3 DNA reads as TGTGCCAGCAGCTTTTCAGCTACAGGGGACGGCTACACCTTC. It specifies CASSFSATGDGYTF.

V is TRBV24-1 and J is TRBJ2-3, with TRBD1 identical over 10 bases. This CDR3 has 15 amino acids. The V segment lost 6 bases and the J segment 2 bases; nucleotides outside the gene matches: 4. Germline values: CDR1 KGHDR, CDR2 SFDVKD. The CDR3 protein is CATSTGTGATDTQYF. The DNA for the CDR3 is TGTGCCACCAGTACCGGGACAGGGGCCACAGATACGCAGTATTTT.

This clone turned up a few times. The V and J genes are TRBV11-2 and TRBJ1-1; 7 positions agree with TRBD1. This CDR3 has 15 amino acids. Losses at the gene ends were 5 bases for V and 1 base for J; bases not matched to a gene: 7. The germline V gene encodes CDR1 SGHAT and CDR2 FQNNGV. CDR3 sequence: CASSQIRGSNTEAFF. The CDR3 DNA sequence: TGTGCCAGCAGCCAAATCAGGGGGTCGAACACTGAAGCTTTCTTT.

The chain is built from TRBV19 and TRBJ1-5, with 8 bases matching TRBD1. Losses at the gene ends were 5 bases for V and 7 bases for J; bases not matched to a gene: 7. From germline, CDR1 is LNHDA and CDR2 SQIVND (reference sequence). The CDR3 sequence is 14 residues long. Here the CDR3 reads CASSGTGGLQPQHF. In DNA, the CDR3 is TGTGCCAGTAGTGGAACAGGGGGTCTCCAGCCCCAGCATTTT. Looking up the rest from reference TRBV19 and TRBJ1-5 gives the full variable domain: DGGITQSPKYLFRKEGQNVTLSCEQNLNHDAMYWYRQDPGQGLRLIYYSQIVNDFQKGDIAEGYSVSREKKESFPLTVTSAQKNPTAFYLCASSGTGGLQPQHFGDGTRLSIL.

This clone was recorded once. The rearrangement links TRBV5-1 to TRBJ1-1; 9 bases map to TRBD1. This CDR3 comprises 16 residues. Germline V gene sequence: CDR1 SGHRS, CDR2 YFSETQ. Trimming took 1 base from V and 5 from J; bases not matched to a gene: 9. The CDR3 coding sequence is TGCGCCAGCAGCTTGAGGGGACAGGGCCCCGGGACTGAAGCTTTCTTT. The encoded protein is CASSLRGQGPGTEAFF.

The chain recombines TRBV11-2 with TRBJ1-2; 7 positions match TRBD1. With 5 bases clipped from V and 8 bases from J, the junction kept 11 bases outside the gene matches. This CDR3 region has 14 residues. CDR1 is SGHAT, CDR2 FQNNGV, per germline. Here the CDR3 DNA reads TGTGCCAGCAGCCCAGACAGGGCCGGAGGGGGCTACACCTTC. This sequence encodes CASSPDRAGGGYTF. Supplemented by reference TRBV11-2 and TRBJ1-2, the full variable domain reads EAGVAQSPRYKIIEKRQSVAFWCNPISGHATLYWYQQILGQGPKLLIQFQNNGVVDDSQLPKDRFSAERLKGVDSTLKIQPAKLEDSAVYLCASSPDRAGGGYTFGSGTRLTVV.

This chain uses TRBV28 with TRBJ1-6; TRBD1 matches at 9 bases. This CDR3 is built from 15 residues. J was trimmed by 11 bases and V by 5 bases; bases with no gene match: 10. Germline CDR1 and CDR2: MDHEN and SYDVKM. The CDR3 reads CASSPSGQGVAPLHF. CDR3 in DNA: TGTGCCAGCAGTCCCTCGGGACAGGGAGTTGCACCCCTCCACTTT.

The V call is TRBV24-1, the J call TRBJ1-2, with 11 bases aligning to TRBD1. The CDR3 has 12 residues. The junction had 1 base not matched to a gene; V was cut back by 7 bases and J by 7 bases. Per germline, CDR1 KGHDR and CDR2 SFDVKD. This CDR3 is CATRGQGGGYTF. The CDR3 DNA is TGTGCCACCAGGGGACAGGGGGGTGGCTACACCTTC.

The chain recombines TRBV7-2 with TRBJ1-1; no definite D call. The CDR3 length is 12 residues. Trimming removed 2 bases from V and 7 bases from J, with 8 bases in between. Germline V lookup: CDR1 SGHTA, CDR2 FQGNSA. The DNA for the CDR3 is TGTGCCAGCAGCTTAAAAGCGGGTGAAGCTTTCTTT. Amino acids: CASSLKAGEAFF.

This chain uses TRBV7-2 with TRBJ2-3; 13 nucleotides align to TRBD2. CDR1 and CDR2 (germline): SGHTA, FQGNSA. The CDR3 runs to 18 residues. The trim removed 5 bases at V and 5 bases at J, leaving 13 bases unmatched. The CDR3 protein is CASSQRRTSGRSRDTQYF. CDR3 DNA: TGTGCCAGCAGCCAACGAAGGACTAGCGGGAGATCGCGAGATACGCAGTATTTT. Based on the CDR3 plus reference TRBV7-2 and TRBJ2-3, the full variable domain is GAGVSQSPSNKVTEKGKDVELRCDPISGHTALYWYRQSLGQGLEFLIYFQGNSAPDKSGLPSDRFSAERTGGSVSTLTIQRTQQEDSAVYLCASSQRRTSGRSRDTQYFGPGTRLTVL.